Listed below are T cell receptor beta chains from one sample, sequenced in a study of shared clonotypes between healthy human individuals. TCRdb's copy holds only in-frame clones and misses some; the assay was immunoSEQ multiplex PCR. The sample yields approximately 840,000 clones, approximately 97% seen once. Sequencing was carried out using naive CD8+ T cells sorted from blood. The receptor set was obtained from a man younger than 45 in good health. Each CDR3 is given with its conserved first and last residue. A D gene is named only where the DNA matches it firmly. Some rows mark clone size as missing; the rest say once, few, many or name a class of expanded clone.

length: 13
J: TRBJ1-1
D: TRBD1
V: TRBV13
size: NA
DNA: TGTGCCAGCACCAAAGACAGGGACCCTGAAGCTTTCTTT
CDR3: CASTKDRDPEAFF

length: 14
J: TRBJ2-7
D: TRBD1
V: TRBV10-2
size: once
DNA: TGCGCCGGATCGCCGGGACAGGGTTCAAACGAGCAGTACTTC
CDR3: CAGSPGQGSNEQYF

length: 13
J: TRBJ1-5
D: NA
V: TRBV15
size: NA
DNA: TGTGCCACCAGGAGGGGGGGAGATCAGCCCCAGCATTTT
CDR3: CATRRGGDQPQHF

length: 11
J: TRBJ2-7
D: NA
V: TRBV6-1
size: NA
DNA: TGTGCCACCAAAGGGGCCTCCGAGCAGTACTTC
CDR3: CATKGASEQYF

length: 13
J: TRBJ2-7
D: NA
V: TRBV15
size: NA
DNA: TGTGCCACCGGTGTGGACTTATCCTACGAGCAGTACTTC
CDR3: CATGVDLSYEQYF

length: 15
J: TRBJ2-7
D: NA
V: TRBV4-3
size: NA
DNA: TGCGCCAGCAGCCAAGAGAATACGCCCTCCTACGAGCAGTACTTC
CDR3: CASSQENTPSYEQYF

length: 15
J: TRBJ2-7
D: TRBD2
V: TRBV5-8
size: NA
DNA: TGTGCCAGCAGCTTGGGACTAGCGGGATTTAACGAGCAGTACTTC
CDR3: CASSLGLAGFNEQYF

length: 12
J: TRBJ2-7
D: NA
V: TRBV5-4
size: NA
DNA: TGTGCCAGCAGCTTCAGTGCCTACGAGCAGTACTTC
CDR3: CASSFSAYEQYF

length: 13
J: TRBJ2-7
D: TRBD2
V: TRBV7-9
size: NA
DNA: TGTGCCAGCAGGGGGACTAGCGGCTACGAGCAGTACTTC
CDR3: CASRGTSGYEQYF

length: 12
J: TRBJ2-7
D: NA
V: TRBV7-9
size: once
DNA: TGTGCCAGCAGTTTACAGGGAAACGAGCAGTACTTC
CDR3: CASSLQGNEQYF

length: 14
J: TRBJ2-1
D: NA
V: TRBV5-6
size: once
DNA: TGTGCCAGCAGCGTTCAGGCGATTTACAATGAGCAGTTCTTC
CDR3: CASSVQAIYNEQFF

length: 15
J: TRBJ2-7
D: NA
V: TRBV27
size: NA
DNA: TGTGCCAGCAGTTCCGCATTCACGGGTGTGGACGAGCAGTACTTC
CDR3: CASSSAFTGVDEQYF

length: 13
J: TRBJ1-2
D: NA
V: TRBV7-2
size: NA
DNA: TGTGCCAGCAGTCCGGACAGTGACTATGGCTACACCTTC
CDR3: CASSPDSDYGYTF

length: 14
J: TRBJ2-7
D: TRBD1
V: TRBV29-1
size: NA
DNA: TGCAGCGTAGCTACCGGGACAGGGCCGCTGGAGCAGTACTTC
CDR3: CSVATGTGPLEQYF

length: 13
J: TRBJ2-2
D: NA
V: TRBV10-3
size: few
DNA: TGTGCCATCAGTGAGGTGAACACCGGGGAGCTGTTTTTT
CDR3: CAISEVNTGELFF

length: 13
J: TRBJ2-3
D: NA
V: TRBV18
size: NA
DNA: TGTGCCAGCTCACCAGAGAACACAGATACGCAGTATTTT
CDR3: CASSPENTDTQYF

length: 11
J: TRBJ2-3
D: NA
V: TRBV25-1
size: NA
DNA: TGTGCCAGCAGTATCTCAGATACGCAGTATTTT
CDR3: CASSISDTQYF

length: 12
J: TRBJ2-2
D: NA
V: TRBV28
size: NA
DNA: TGTGCCACCCACAGGAGGGCCGGGGAGCTGTTTTTT
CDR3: CATHRRAGELFF

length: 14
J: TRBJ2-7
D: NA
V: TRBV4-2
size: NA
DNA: TGTGCCAGCAGCCAGCAGGAAAACTCCTACGAGCAGTACTTC
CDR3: CASSQQENSYEQYF

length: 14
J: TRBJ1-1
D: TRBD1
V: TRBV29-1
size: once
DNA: TGCAGCGTTGGAGTCCCGGGACAGGGGTCTGAAGCTTTCTTT
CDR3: CSVGVPGQGSEAFF

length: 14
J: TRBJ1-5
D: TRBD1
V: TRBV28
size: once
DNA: TGTGCCAGCACAGGACAGGGGGTCGATCAGCCCCAGCATTTT
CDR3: CASTGQGVDQPQHF

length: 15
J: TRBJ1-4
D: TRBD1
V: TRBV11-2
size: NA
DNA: TGTGCCAGCAGCTTAGTTGGACAGGGGAATGAAAAACTGTTTTTT
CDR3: CASSLVGQGNEKLFF

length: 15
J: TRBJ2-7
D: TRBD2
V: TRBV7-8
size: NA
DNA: TGTGCCAGCAGCTTATCTAGCGGGAACTCCTACGAGCAGTACTTC
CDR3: CASSLSSGNSYEQYF

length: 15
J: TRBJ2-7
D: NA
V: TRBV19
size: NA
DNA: TGTGCCAGTAGTTGGAACGACGGGGTCGCCTACGAGCAGTACTTC
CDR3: CASSWNDGVAYEQYF